The subject of this entry is one T cell receptor beta chain. What it recognizes is unknown. This entry is derived from a study of T cell responses to AZD1222 COVID-19 vaccine. Study results and limitations: Baseline serology detected seropositivity in only a handful of AZD1222 recipients.

The CDR3 runs 16 residues. Germline CDR1 is SGDLS and CDR2 is YYNGEE. Trimming removed 6 bases at V and 1 base at J, with 19 bases between. Assay used: immunoSEQ multiplex PCR; TCRdb lists only in-frame clones, some missing. The sample contains around 110,000 clones, about 90% of which appear only once. The sample in question was peripheral blood, obtained on day 0 of AZD1222 vaccination. The TCR sequence derives from an adult in good health. The V and J genes are TRBV9 and TRBJ1-2, with D tentatively TRBD1 (6 bases). The CDR3 loop reads CASTISADRDNYGYTF. In DNA, the CDR3 is TGTGCCAGCACCATATCGGCGGACAGAGATAACTATGGCTACACCTTC.